This T cell receptor (beta chain) was sequenced during a study of STAT5B mutations in CD4+ large granular lymphocyte leukemia. Patients had CD4+ T-LGLL, from Padova, Helsinki and Shinshu. The CDR3 runs to 13 residues. Germline V gene sequence: CDR1 MNHEY, CDR2 SMNVEV (reference sequence). The germline V and J ends were trimmed by 3 bases and 10 bases, with 10 bases remaining between them. Note on this clone: As yet, its antigen is unknown.

Study results and limitations: Patient CD4-sorted repertoires stayed more clonal than healthy ones after leukemic-clone removal.

Measured with immunoSEQ multiplex PCR; TCRdb has only the in-frame clones, and not every one. Among around 5,000 clones, 77% were seen once, and the ten largest hold 55% to 65%. The J gene is TRBJ1-6, the V gene TRBV27, with D tentatively TRBD1 (5 bases). Material for sequencing was PBMCs. This TCR was sampled from a man older than 75 with CD4+ T-cell large granular lymphocyte leukemia. DNA of the CDR3: TGTGCCAGCAGTTTTACGGGGACCTCACCCCTCCACTTT. Its translation is CASSFTGTSPLHF.